A single sample gave rise to the 26 T cell receptor beta chains below, sequenced in a study of metastatic and nonmetastatic thyroid tumors. Patients had received no treatment of any kind before thyroid surgery. TCRdb re-analyzed the PCR reads through MiXCR. The table records about 85,000 clones, 8.6% of them present only once. Material: blood. The receptors here all came from a female donor with papillary thyroid cancer or a benign thyroid nodule (not recorded which). Some clones in this sample may be carry-over from other donors' samples.

This clone was recorded a few times. The chain couples TRBV6-5 to TRBJ1-1; 8 bases fit TRBD1. Germline V gene sequence: CDR1 MNHEY, CDR2 SVGAGI. The V and J ends lost 2 bases and 3 bases, in that order; junction bases with no gene match: 5. The CDR3 consists of 15 residues. For the CDR3, the DNA is TGTGCCAGCAGTTACCGGACAGGGATCGACACTGAAGCTTTCTTT. Its protein is CASSYRTGIDTEAFF.

This clone was found many times. The J gene is TRBJ1-3, the V gene TRBV7-2; possibly TRBD1 for D (5 bases). This CDR3 contains 15 residues. Germline CDR1 SGHTA, CDR2 FQGNSA. V shed 4 bases and J shed 2 bases, with 12 bases lying between them. The CDR3, as DNA: TGTGCCAGCAGCTCCGGGGGGTCCCCTGGAAACACCATATATTTT. It specifies CASSSGGSPGNTIYF.

The rearrangement links TRBV30 to TRBJ1-6; D ambiguous. The V end lost 4 bases, the J end lost 10 bases, and 17 bases lay between the germline ends. In germline, CDR1 is GTSNPN, CDR2 SVGIG (reference sequence). The CDR3 loop spans 14 amino acids. As DNA, the CDR3 is TGTGCCTGGAAGTTTGGTGCGGGAGGGTCACCCCTCCACTTT. The encoded protein is CAWKFGAGGSPLHF.

This clone was picked up many times. V is TRBV4-2 and J is TRBJ2-3; no definite D call. Germline values: CDR1 LGHNA, CDR2 YNFKEQ. The CDR3 covers 14 residues. Trimming cost V 4 bases and J 4 bases, with 12 bases left between them. The CDR3 sequence is CASSRDGRADTQYF. CDR3 DNA: TGTGCCAGCAGCCGAGACGGTAGAGCAGATACGCAGTATTTT.

The chain couples TRBV12-3 or TRBV12-4 to TRBJ1-5, with TRBD1 as a possible D gene (5 bases). This CDR3 spans 17 amino acids. The ends were cut back, 3 bases at V and 4 bases at J, with 19 bases in the middle. CDR3 DNA sequence: TGTGCCAGCAGTTTTAGTAGTGGGGCTAGCAGGAATCAGCCCCAGCATTTT. This gives the protein CASSFSSGASRNQPQHF.

This clone appeared many times. CDR3 in amino acids: CASSQQGRRGGPEQFF. The CDR3 DNA is TGTGCCAGCAGCCAACAGGGCCGGCGGGGGGGCCCTGAGCAGTTCTTC. The V call is TRBV3-1, the J call TRBJ2-1, with 9 bases that match TRBD2. Germline trimming cut 2 bases from V and 9 bases from J; bases unmatched to any gene: 11. The CDR3 loop spans 16 amino acids. Germline-derived CDR1 and CDR2 are LGHDT and YNNKEL (reference sequence).

This clone was observed a handful of times. This rearrangement joins TRBV27 to TRBJ2-7; TRBD2 agrees at 14 bases. The trim removed 10 bases at V and 6 bases at J, leaving 14 bases unmatched. This CDR3 comprises 16 residues. Germline values: CDR1 MNHEY, CDR2 SMNVEV (reference sequence). The DNA for the CDR3 is TGTGCCACCACCACTAAGGTCGGACTAGCGGGGGGCGAGCAGTACTTC. Translating it yields CATTTKVGLAGGEQYF.

In this sample, this clone turned up many times. The chain combines TRBV20-1 with TRBJ1-2; D is undetermined. Germline CDR1 reads DFQATT; CDR2 reads SNEGSKA (reference sequence). The CDR3 covers 13 residues. V lost 6 bases, J lost 5 bases, and 16 bases lay in between. Written as DNA, the CDR3 is TGCAGTGCGCAACACGAGGTGGGGTATGGCTACACCTTC. This encodes CSAQHEVGYGYTF.

This clone was picked up many times. V gene TRBV6-1 combines with J gene TRBJ1-3; no definite D call. CDR3 length: 14 residues. CDR1 MNHNS and CDR2 SASEGT come from the germline V gene. The ends were cut back, 7 bases at V and 0 bases at J, with 10 bases in the middle. The CDR3 protein is CASTTASSGNTIYF. DNA for the CDR3: TGTGCCAGCACTACAGCTAGCTCTGGAAACACCATATATTTT.

This clone was detected ten times or more. The rearrangement uses TRBV6-1 and TRBJ2-5; no definite D call. The V end was cut by 1 base, the J end by 6 bases, with 0 bases between. The CDR3 is made up of 10 amino acids. CDR1 is MNHNS, CDR2 SASEGT, per germline. This chain's CDR3 is CASSEETQYF. CDR3 nucleotides: TGTGCCAGCAGTGAAGAGACCCAGTACTTC.

This clone was counted ten times or more. V is TRBV14 and J is TRBJ1-6; D unresolved. Trimming stripped 1 base from V and 0 bases from J, with 13 bases between. Germline CDR1 is SGHDN and CDR2 is FVKESK. This CDR3 contains 18 residues. The CDR3 coding sequence is TGTGCCAGCAGCCAAGGCTCAGGACTGCCCTCCTATAATTCACCCCTCCACTTT. Amino acids: CASSQGSGLPSYNSPLHF. The full variable domain, rest sourced from reference TRBV14 and TRBJ1-6, is EAGVTQFPSHSVIEKGQTVTLRCDPISGHDNLYWYRRVMGKEIKFLLHFVKESKQDESGMPNNRFLAERTGGTYSTLKVQPAELEDSGVYFCASSQGSGLPSYNSPLHFGNGTRLTVT.

The V gene is TRBV30, the J gene TRBJ2-1, with D unclear. Germline V gene data show CDR1 as GTSNPN and CDR2 as SVGIG (reference sequence). Between the trimmed V and J ends, which lost 1 base and 0 bases, there was a span of 4 bases. The CDR3 has 13 residues. Here the CDR3 reads CAWSDSSYNEQFF. CDR3 sequence (DNA): TGTGCCTGGAGTGACAGCTCCTACAATGAGCAGTTCTTC.

This clone was seen only a few times. A much larger clone lies a single base off, so this may be a read error. This chain uses TRBV7-2 with TRBJ1-1; TRBD1 matches 9 bases. Germline-derived CDR1 and CDR2 are SGHTA and FQGNSA. CDR3 length: 13 residues. As DNA, the CDR3 is TGTGCCAGCAGCCTGGGACAGGGCACTGAATCTTTCTTT. Its protein product is CASSLGQGTESFF.

This clone showed up many times. The chain links TRBV6-6 to TRBJ1-5; D is ambiguous. The CDR3 length is 15 residues. Trimming pared 2 bases from V and 0 bases from J, leaving 8 bases between. Germline lookup yields CDR1 MNHNY and CDR2 SVGAGI (reference sequence). For the CDR3, the DNA is TGTGCCAGCAGTTACGGCGGGGATAGCAATCAGCCCCAGCATTTT. Protein sequence: CASSYGGDSNQPQHF.

This clone was counted many times. The chain has TRBV10-1 and TRBJ1-1; the D gene is possibly TRBD1 (5 bases). V was shortened by 6 bases and J by 4 bases, with 12 bases between the two germline ends. The CDR3 has 13 amino acids. Germline CDR1 and CDR2: WNHNN and SYGVQD (reference sequence). The CDR3 sequence: CASREYRGTEAFF. The DNA for the CDR3 is TGCGCCAGCAGGGAATATAGGGGCACTGAAGCTTTCTTT.

This clone was recorded many times. The chain couples TRBV4-1 to TRBJ2-7; D call uncertain. V lost 4 bases to trimming and J lost 0 bases, with 7 bases between them. CDR3 length: 13 residues. CDR1 is MGHRA and CDR2 is YSYEKL in the germline V gene. CDR3 loop: CASSPGDSYEQYF. Written as DNA, the CDR3 is TGCGCCAGCAGCCCGGGCGACTCCTACGAGCAGTACTTC.

This clone was recorded at least ten times. This chain joins TRBV9 and TRBJ1-1, with D possibly TRBD1 on 5 matching bases. Germline CDR1 and CDR2: SGDLS and YYNGEE. With 6 bases removed from V and 1 base from J, the gap between germline ends came to 10 bases. The CDR3 length is 13 residues. The CDR3 DNA follows: TGTGCCAGCACCCGAGGGGCGAACACTGAAGCTTTCTTT. Protein: CASTRGANTEAFF.

The chain is built from TRBV6-1 and TRBJ2-3, with 9 bases lining up with TRBD2. Trimming cost V 8 bases and J 3 bases; bases outside gene matches: 12. Germline V gene lookup returns CDR1 MNHNS and CDR2 SASEGT. CDR3 size: 16 residues. The CDR3 region is CASGPLLSGGTDTQYF. The DNA for the CDR3 is TGTGCCAGCGGCCCCCTTTTAAGCGGGGGGACAGATACGCAGTATTTT.

Comments on this clone: Just one base apart from a much larger clone, this may be a read error. The chain recombines TRBV7-7 with TRBJ2-3; TRBD2 agrees at 13 bases. The CDR3 length is 15 residues. The germline CDR1 and CDR2 sequences are SSHAT and FNYEAQ (reference sequence). The ends lost 5 bases at V and 3 bases at J; junction bases unmatched: 2. DNA of the CDR3: TGTGCCAGCAGCCGGGGACTAGCGGGAACAGATACGCAGTATTTT. Its protein is CASSRGLAGTDTQYF.

J is TRBJ2-5 and V is TRBV11-2; possible D gene TRBD1, 7 bases. The CDR3 covers 18 residues. Germline-derived CDR1 and CDR2 are SGHAT and FQNNGV. Trimming cost V 5 bases and J 1 base, with 23 bases left between them. CDR3 bases: TGTGCCAGCAGCACTACGCCCCGTCAGGGGGGCCTCCAAGAGACCCAGTACTTC. This translates into CASSTTPRQGGLQETQYF.

This clone has at least ten counts. The V call is TRBV28, the J call TRBJ1-3; possibly TRBD1 for D (6 bases). V lost 1 base to trimming and J lost 3 bases, with 10 bases between them. Per the germline V gene, CDR1 is MDHEN and CDR2 is SYDVKM. The CDR3 extends over 15 amino acids. CDR3 bases: TGTGCCAGCAGTTTATCGGGGGCAAGTGGAAACACCATATATTTT. Translated, it gives CASSLSGASGNTIYF.

This clone has at least ten counts. The gene calls are TRBV6-1 and TRBJ2-3; 10 bases line up with TRBD1. Trimming cost V 4 bases and J 4 bases; bases outside gene matches: 2. The CDR3 consists of 14 residues. The germline CDR1 and CDR2 sequences are MNHNS and SASEGT. The CDR3 reads CASSGGQGADTQYF. The CDR3 DNA reads as TGTGCCAGCAGTGGAGGACAGGGGGCAGATACGCAGTATTTT.

This clone appeared many times. This chain connects TRBV6-1 to TRBJ2-7, with 9 bases aligning to TRBD1. Per germline, CDR1 MNHNS and CDR2 SASEGT. V lost 5 bases and J lost 9; bases outside the gene matches: 5. CDR3 size: 12 residues. The CDR3 spells CASSTGTGRQYF. CDR3 nucleotides: TGTGCCAGCAGTACCGGGACAGGGAGGCAGTACTTC.

This clone has ten or more counts. V gene TRBV27 combines with J gene TRBJ1-1; D unclear. V lost 3 bases and J 1 base, leaving 6 bases between the germline ends. Germline V lookup: CDR1 MNHEY, CDR2 SMNVEV (reference sequence). The CDR3 length is 13 residues. CDR3 region: CASSFFRNTEAFF. As DNA, the CDR3 is TGTGCCAGCAGTTTTTTCAGGAACACTGAAGCTTTCTTT.

The genes are TRBV20-1 and TRBJ2-3; 9 bases match TRBD2. J lost 1 base, V lost 8 bases, and 4 bases had no gene match. Germline CDR1 is DFQATT and CDR2 is SNEGSKA (reference sequence). This CDR3 has 13 amino acids. DNA for the CDR3: TGCAGTTCCTGGACTAGCGGCACAGATACGCAGTATTTT. Translation: CSSWTSGTDTQYF.

This clone was seen many times. The chain has TRBV24-1 and TRBJ2-3; no reliable D call. The CDR3 covers 15 residues. Trimming shortened V by 5 bases and J by 1 base, and 12 bases separated the two germline ends. The germline gives CDR1 KGHDR, CDR2 SFDVKD. CDR3 sequence (DNA): TGTGCCACCAGTGCGCCAACCCTGGGCACAGATACGCAGTATTTT. Translating gives CATSAPTLGTDTQYF.